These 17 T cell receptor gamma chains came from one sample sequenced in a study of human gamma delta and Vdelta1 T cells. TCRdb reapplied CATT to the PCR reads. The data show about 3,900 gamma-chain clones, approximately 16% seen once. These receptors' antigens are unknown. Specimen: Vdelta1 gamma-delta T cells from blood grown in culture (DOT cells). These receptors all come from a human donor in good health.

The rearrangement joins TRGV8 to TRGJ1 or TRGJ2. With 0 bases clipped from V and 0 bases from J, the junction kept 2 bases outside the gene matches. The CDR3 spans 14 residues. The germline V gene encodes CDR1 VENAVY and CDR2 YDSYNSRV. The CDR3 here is CATWDRQNYYKKLF. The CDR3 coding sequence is TGTGCCACCTGGGATAGGCAGAATTATTATAAGAAACTCTTT.

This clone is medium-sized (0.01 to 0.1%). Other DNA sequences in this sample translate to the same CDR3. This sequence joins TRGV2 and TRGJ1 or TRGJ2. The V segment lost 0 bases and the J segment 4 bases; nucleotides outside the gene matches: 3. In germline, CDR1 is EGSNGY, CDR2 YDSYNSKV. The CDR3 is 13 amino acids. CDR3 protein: CATWDGLYYKKLF. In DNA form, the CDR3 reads TGTGCCACCTGGGACGGGCTCTATTATAAGAAACTCTTT.

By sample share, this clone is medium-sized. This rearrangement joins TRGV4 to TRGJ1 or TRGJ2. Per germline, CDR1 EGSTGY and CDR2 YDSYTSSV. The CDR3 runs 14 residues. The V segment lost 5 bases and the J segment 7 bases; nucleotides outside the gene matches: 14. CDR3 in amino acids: CATWAPWPGYKKLF. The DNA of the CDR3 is TGTGCCACCTGGGCTCCCTGGCCGGGCTATAAGAAACTCTTT.

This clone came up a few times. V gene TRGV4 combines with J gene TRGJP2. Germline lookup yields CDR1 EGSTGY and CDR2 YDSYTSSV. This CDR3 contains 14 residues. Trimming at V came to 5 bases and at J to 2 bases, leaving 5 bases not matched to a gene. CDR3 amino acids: CATWVRSSDWIKTF. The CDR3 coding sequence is TGTGCCACCTGGGTCCGAAGTAGTGATTGGATCAAGACGTTT.

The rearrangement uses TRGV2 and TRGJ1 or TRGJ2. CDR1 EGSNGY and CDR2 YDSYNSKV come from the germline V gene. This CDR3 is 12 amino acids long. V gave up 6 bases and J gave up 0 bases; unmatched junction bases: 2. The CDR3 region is CATWMNYYKKLF. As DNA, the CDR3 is TGTGCCACCTGGATGAATTATTATAAGAAACTCTTT.

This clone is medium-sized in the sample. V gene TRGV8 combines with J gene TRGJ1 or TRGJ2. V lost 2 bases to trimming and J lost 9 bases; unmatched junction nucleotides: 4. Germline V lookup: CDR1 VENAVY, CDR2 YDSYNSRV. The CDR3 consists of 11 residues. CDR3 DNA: TGTGCCACCTGGGATACGGGTAAGAAACTCTTT. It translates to CATWDTGKKLF.

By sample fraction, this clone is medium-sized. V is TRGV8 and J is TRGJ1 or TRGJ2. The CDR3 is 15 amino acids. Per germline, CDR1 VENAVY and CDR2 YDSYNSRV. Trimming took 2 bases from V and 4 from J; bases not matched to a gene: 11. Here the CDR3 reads CATWDKFLGYYKKLF. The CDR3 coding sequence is TGTGCCACCTGGGATAAGTTCTTGGGATATTATAAGAAACTCTTT.

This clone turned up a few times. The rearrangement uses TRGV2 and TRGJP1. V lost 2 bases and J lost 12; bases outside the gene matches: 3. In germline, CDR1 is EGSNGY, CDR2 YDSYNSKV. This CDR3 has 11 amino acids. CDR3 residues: CATWDDGFKIF. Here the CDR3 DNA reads TGTGCCACCTGGGACGACGGGTTCAAGATATTT.

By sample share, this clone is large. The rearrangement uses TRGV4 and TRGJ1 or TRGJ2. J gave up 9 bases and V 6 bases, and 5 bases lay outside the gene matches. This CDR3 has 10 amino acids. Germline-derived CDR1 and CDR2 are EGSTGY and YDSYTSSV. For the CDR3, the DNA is TGTGCCACCTGGACGAGTAAGAAACTCTTT. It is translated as CATWTSKKLF.

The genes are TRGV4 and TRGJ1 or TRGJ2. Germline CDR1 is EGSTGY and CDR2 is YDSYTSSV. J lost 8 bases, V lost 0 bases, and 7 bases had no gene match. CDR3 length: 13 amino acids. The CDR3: CATWDGGLDKKLF. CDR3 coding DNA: TGTGCCACCTGGGATGGGGGGCTCGATAAGAAACTCTTT.

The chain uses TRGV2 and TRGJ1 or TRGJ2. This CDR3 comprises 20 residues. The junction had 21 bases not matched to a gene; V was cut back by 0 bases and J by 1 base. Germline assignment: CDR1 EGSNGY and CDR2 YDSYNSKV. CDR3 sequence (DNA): TGTGCCACCTGGGACGGGCCTACGTCGGCGGGCGAAAAAAATTATTATAAGAAACTCTTT. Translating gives CATWDGPTSAGEKNYYKKLF.

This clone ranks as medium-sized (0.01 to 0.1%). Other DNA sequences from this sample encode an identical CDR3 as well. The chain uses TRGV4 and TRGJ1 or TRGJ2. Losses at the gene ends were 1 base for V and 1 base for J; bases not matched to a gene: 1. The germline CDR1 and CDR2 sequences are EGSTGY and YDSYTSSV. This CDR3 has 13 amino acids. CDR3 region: CATWDGNYYKKLF. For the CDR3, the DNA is TGTGCCACCTGGGATGGTAATTATTATAAGAAACTCTTT.

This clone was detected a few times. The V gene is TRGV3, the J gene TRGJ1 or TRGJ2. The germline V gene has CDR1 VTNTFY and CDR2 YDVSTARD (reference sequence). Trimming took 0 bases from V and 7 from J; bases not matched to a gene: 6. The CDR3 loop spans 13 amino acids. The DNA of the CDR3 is TGTGCCACCTGGGACAGGCGAAGCTATAAGAAACTCTTT. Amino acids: CATWDRRSYKKLF.

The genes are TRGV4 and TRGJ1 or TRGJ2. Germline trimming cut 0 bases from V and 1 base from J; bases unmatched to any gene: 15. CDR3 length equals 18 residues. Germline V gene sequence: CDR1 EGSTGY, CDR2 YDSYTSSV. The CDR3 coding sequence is TGTGCCACCTGGGATGGGCCGTACCTGGCCATAAATTATTATAAGAAACTCTTT. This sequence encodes CATWDGPYLAINYYKKLF.

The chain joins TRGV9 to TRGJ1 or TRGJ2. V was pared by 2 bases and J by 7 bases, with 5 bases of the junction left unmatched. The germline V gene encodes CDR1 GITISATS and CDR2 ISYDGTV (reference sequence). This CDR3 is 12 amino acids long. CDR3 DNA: TGTGCCTTGTGGGAGGCCAAGTATAAGAAACTCTTT. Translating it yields CALWEAKYKKLF.

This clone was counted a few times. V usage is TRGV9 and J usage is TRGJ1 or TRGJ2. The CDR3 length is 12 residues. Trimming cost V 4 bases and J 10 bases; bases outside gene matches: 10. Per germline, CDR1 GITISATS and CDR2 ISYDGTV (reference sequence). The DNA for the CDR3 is TGTGCCTTGTGGGATGATCGGTCGAAGAAACTCTTT. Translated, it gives CALWDDRSKKLF.

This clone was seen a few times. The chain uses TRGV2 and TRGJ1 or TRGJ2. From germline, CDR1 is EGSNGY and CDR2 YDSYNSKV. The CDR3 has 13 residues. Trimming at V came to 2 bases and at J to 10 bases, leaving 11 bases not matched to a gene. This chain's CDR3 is CATWDAEKRKKLF. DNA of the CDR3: TGTGCCACCTGGGACGCCGAGAAGCGGAAGAAACTCTTT.